Below are 7 T cell receptor beta chains sequenced from a single sample in a study of CD8 T cells in Susac syndrome. With random hexamers, about 0.45 to 1 ug RNA was reverse transcribed. One entry per CDR3 protein, called by TCRdb with MiXCR from the immunoSEQ multiplex PCR reads. This sample has 85,000 to 120,000 distinct CDR3 sequences; roughly 94% occur once, and the top ten carry around 0.38%. The sequencing sample was made of CD8+ T cells from PBMCs. The receptors here all came from a human donor with Susac syndrome.

The genes are TRBV27 and TRBJ2-3, with TRBD1 matching 8 bases. Germline CDR1 reads MNHEY; CDR2 reads SMNVEV (reference sequence). There are 14 residues in the CDR3. The ends lost 5 bases at V and 4 bases at J; junction bases unmatched: 5. CDR3: CASSAQGDPDTQYF. The CDR3 DNA follows: TGTGCCAGCAGTGCACAGGGGGACCCAGATACGCAGTATTTT.

The chain has TRBV7-6 and TRBJ1-1; possible D gene TRBD1, 6 bases. The CDR3 is 14 residues long. Trimming removed 3 bases from V and 5 bases from J, with 13 bases in between. CDR1 and CDR2 from the germline V gene are SGHVS and FNYEAQ. The CDR3 DNA sequence: TGTGCCAGCAGCTTGGAGGCAGGGGAGACTGAAGCTTTCTTT. Protein: CASSLEAGETEAFF.

The V gene is TRBV29-1, the J gene TRBJ1-1; D not resolved. This CDR3 spans 12 amino acids. The V gene lost 3 bases and the J gene lost 4 bases, with 9 bases spanning the gap. The germline V gene has CDR1 SQVTM and CDR2 ANQGSEA. CDR3 in amino acids: CSVDGVGTEAFF. The CDR3 DNA reads TGCAGCGTTGATGGGGTAGGCACTGAAGCTTTCTTT. Drawing the rest from reference TRBV29-1 and TRBJ1-1, the complete variable domain is SAVISQKPSRDICQRGTSLTIQCQVDSQVTMMFWYRQQPGQSLTLIATANQGSEATYESGFVIDKFPISRPNLTFSTLTVSNMSPEDSSIYLCSVDGVGTEAFFGQGTRLTVV.

The chain joins TRBV19 to TRBJ1-2; D might be TRBD1 (5 bases). In germline, CDR1 is LNHDA, CDR2 SQIVND (reference sequence). The CDR3 is 13 amino acids. Trimming removed 5 bases from V and 4 bases from J, with 11 bases in between. This CDR3 is CASSQGRAYGYTF. The CDR3 coding sequence is TGTGCCAGTAGTCAGGGACGTGCCTATGGCTACACCTTC.

This chain joins TRBV7-9 and TRBJ2-5; D is undetermined. The CDR3 has 12 residues. Germline lookup yields CDR1 SEHNR and CDR2 FQNEAQ (reference sequence). Trimming removed 6 bases from V and 2 bases from J, with 7 bases in between. Here the CDR3 DNA reads TGTGCCAGCAGAGGTGCGCAAGAGACCCAGTACTTC. This translates into CASRGAQETQYF.

The chain employs TRBV24-1 and TRBJ2-1; the D gene is possibly TRBD2 (5 bases). The CDR3 has 14 amino acids. V was cut by 5 bases and J by 5 bases, with 12 bases left in between. Germline-derived CDR1 and CDR2 are KGHDR and SFDVKD. DNA of the CDR3: TGTGCCACCAGTGCTGGACGGGAAGACAATGAGCAGTTCTTC. Protein product: CATSAGREDNEQFF.

The J gene is TRBJ2-1, the V gene TRBV10-2; the match to TRBD1 covers 7 bases. In germline, CDR1 is WSHSY, CDR2 SAAADI. J lost 3 bases, V lost 8 bases, and 4 bases had no gene match. The CDR3 is 13 amino acids. The CDR3 DNA reads as TGCGCCAGCGCAGGGGGTGGCTACAATGAGCAGTTCTTC. Its protein is CASAGGGYNEQFF.